The clone carrying this T cell receptor (beta chain) was picked up a small number of times. TCRdb re-called the RT-PCR reads with MiXCR, one entry per CDR3 protein. The sample lists 650,000 to 800,000 distinct CDR3 sequences, 12% to 15% occurring once. The V gene's germline CDR1 is SGHRS and CDR2 YFSETQ. V shed 0 bases, J shed 4 bases, and the junction held 4 bases outside the gene matches. There are 15 residues in the CDR3. Sequences were obtained from memory CD4+ T cells from blood. The clonotype comes from a female donor in good health, serving as a healthy control. This chain uses TRBV5-1 with TRBJ2-1; 7 nucleotides line up with TRBD1. CDR3 DNA: TGCGCCAGCAGCTTGGAGTGGGGACAGTACAATGAGCAGTTCTTC. It codes for CASSLEWGQYNEQFF.